The next 20 T cell receptor beta chains were all read from a single sample in a study of neurological immune-mediated disorders. From the 5' RACE reads, TCRdb called clonotypes with MiXCR, one entry per CDR3 protein. Here the sample spans about 70,000 distinct CDR3 sequences, 2.5% to 4% being singletons. Sequenced input: PBMCs. The receptors were gathered from a woman in her fifties or sixties with multiple sclerosis.

At least ten counts were recorded for this clonotype. V and J are TRBV20-1 and TRBJ1-5; D call uncertain. V lost 0 bases to trimming and J lost 6 bases, with 15 bases between them. This CDR3 is built from 15 residues. The germline gives CDR1 DFQATT, CDR2 SNEGSKA (reference sequence). The CDR3 spells CSARERQILSQPQHF. The CDR3 DNA reads as TGCAGTGCTAGAGAACGGCAGATTCTGAGTCAGCCCCAGCATTTT.

This clonotype was seen ten or more times. V and J are TRBV12-3 or TRBV12-4 and TRBJ2-1; no definite D call. V lost 2 bases to trimming and J lost 7 bases, with 12 bases between them. CDR3 size: 14 residues. The CDR3 nucleotides read TGTGCCAGCAGTTTAAGTTCCGGGTCGAATGAGCAGTTCTTC. This codes for CASSLSSGSNEQFF.

At least ten counts were recorded for this clonotype. The genes are TRBV12-3 or TRBV12-4 and TRBJ2-5; D ambiguous. The CDR3 runs to 14 residues. The V and J ends lost 4 bases and 2 bases respectively, with 11 bases between them. The CDR3 here is CASSSPDFQETQYF. CDR3 sequence (DNA): TGTGCCAGCAGTTCTCCCGACTTTCAAGAGACCCAGTACTTC.

This clonotype was observed many times. V gene TRBV20-1 combines with J gene TRBJ1-5, with a weak D call TRBD1 (5 bases). V lost 5 bases to trimming and J lost 2 bases, with 16 bases between them. There are 15 residues in the CDR3. CDR1 is DFQATT and CDR2 is SNEGSKA in the germline V gene (reference sequence). CDR3 sequence: CSALHPTGGNQPQHF. In nucleotides, the CDR3 is TGCAGTGCTCTTCACCCGACGGGGGGCAATCAGCCCCAGCATTTT.

This clonotype was detected ten times or more. J is TRBJ2-3 and V is TRBV12-3 or TRBV12-4; 9 bases are a match to TRBD2. The CDR3 is made up of 16 amino acids. Unmatched junction bases numbered 8, after V lost 6 bases and J lost 1 base. The CDR3 DNA reads as TGTGCCAGCAGCCATCTCAAGCGGGAGGGCACAGATACGCAGTATTTT. Translating it yields CASSHLKREGTDTQYF.

This clonotype was seen only a few times. A read error may produce the germline difference seen at one junction end. The genes are TRBV18 and TRBJ2-3; no firm D call. The germline V gene encodes CDR1 KGHSH and CDR2 LQKENI. This CDR3 is built from 12 residues. CDR3 region: CDSSTQTDTQYF. CDR3 DNA: TGTGACAGCTCAACACAAACAGATACGCAGTATTTT.

Ten or more counts support this clonotype. V is TRBV3-1 and J is TRBJ2-3; 7 bases map to TRBD2. The CDR3 spans 15 residues. Germline V gene data show CDR1 as LGHDT and CDR2 as YNNKEL (reference sequence). V was clipped by 6 bases and J by 1 base; unmatched bases: 7. CDR3 loop: CASRGGTSGTDTQYF. DNA of the CDR3: TGTGCCAGCAGGGGCGGCACTAGCGGCACAGATACGCAGTATTTT.

This clonotype was counted between two and nine times. V and J are TRBV3-1 and TRBJ2-3, with unresolved D. The CDR3 totals 15 residues. Between the trimmed V and J ends, which lost 6 bases and 0 bases, there was a span of 13 bases. Germline CDR1 and CDR2: LGHDT and YNNKEL (reference sequence). The CDR3 nucleotides read TGTGCCAGCAGGCAACAAGGGATAAGCACAGATACGCAGTATTTT. Amino acid sequence: CASRQQGISTDTQYF.

This clonotype was counted at least ten times. CDR3 in DNA: TGTGCCATCAGCCTCCGTGGGGACTACGAGCAGTACTTC. Protein sequence: CAISLRGDYEQYF. This chain connects TRBV10-3 to TRBJ2-7, with D unresolved. Trimming left V 6 bases short and J 3 bases short, with 12 bases between. Germline V gene sequence: CDR1 ENHRY, CDR2 SYGVKD. The CDR3 totals 13 residues.

Only a few counts were recorded for this clonotype. The chain uses TRBV5-4 and TRBJ2-2; TRBD1 agrees at 9 bases. CDR1 is SGHNT, CDR2 YYREEE, per germline (reference sequence). J lost 3 bases, V lost 3 bases, and 6 bases had no gene match. This CDR3 has 16 amino acids. The CDR3 DNA reads as TGTGCCAGCAGCTCCGGGACAGGGTGGTACACCGGGGAGCTGTTTTTT. Amino acid sequence: CASSSGTGWYTGELFF.

This clonotype was counted ten times or more. The chain couples TRBV27 to TRBJ2-7; D is ambiguous. Germline CDR1 MNHEY, CDR2 SMNVEV (reference sequence). The V and J ends lost 4 bases and 3 bases respectively, with 10 bases between them. The CDR3 has 13 residues. This CDR3 reads CASSYSTNYEQYF. CDR3 coding DNA: TGTGCCAGCAGTTACTCGACCAACTACGAGCAGTACTTC.

This clonotype was recorded at least ten times. V is TRBV6-4 and J is TRBJ1-1; possibly TRBD1 for D (6 bases). The CDR3 has 13 residues. V lost 3 bases and J lost 8, with 13 bases in between. CDR1 and CDR2 from the germline V gene are MRHNA and SNTAGT. The CDR3 sequence is CASSEGALGEAFF. CDR3 nucleotide sequence: TGTGCCAGCAGTGAGGGGGCTTTGGGGGAAGCTTTCTTT.

This clonotype was detected many times. A read error may account for a junction end that differs from germline. This chain joins TRBV5-6 and TRBJ2-7, with TRBD2 as a possible D gene (6 bases). From germline, CDR1 is SGHDT and CDR2 YYEEEE. The CDR3 is 12 amino acids. In DNA, the CDR3 is TGTGCCAGCAGGACCCCTGGGGGGTCTGGGAGCTTC. Protein product: CASRTPGGSGSF.

This clonotype has a count of ten or more. The chain carries TRBV27 and TRBJ2-2; TRBD1 is a possible D gene (6 bases). With 3 bases removed from V and 1 base from J, the gap between germline ends came to 9 bases. Germline V gene data show CDR1 as MNHEY and CDR2 as SMNVEV (reference sequence). The CDR3 spans 15 residues. In nucleotides, the CDR3 is TGTGCCAGCAGTTTCAGGGGATGGAACACCGGGGAGCTGTTTTTT. This translates into CASSFRGWNTGELFF.

This clonotype was seen ten or more times. The chain uses TRBV10-3 and TRBJ2-3; 13 nucleotides line up with TRBD2. The V and J ends lost 8 bases and 1 base, in that order; junction bases with no gene match: 6. Germline CDR1 ENHRY, CDR2 SYGVKD. This CDR3 has 16 amino acids. CDR3: CAISPGLAGGTDTQYF. The CDR3 coding sequence is TGTGCCATCTCTCCAGGACTAGCGGGGGGCACAGATACGCAGTATTTT.

In regard to this clonotype: This is likely a read error, given that the CDR3 carries no conserved phenylalanine or tryptophan at its end. The DNA is omitted, as the CDR3 cannot be located on it reliably, and the CDR3 follows TCRdb's listing. The chain uses TRBV7-2 and TRBJ2-7. The CDR3 numbers 15 amino acids, ends counted. From germline, CDR1 is SGHTA and CDR2 FQGNSA. The CDR3: CASSLAGFNTAERYL.

To note about this clonotype: A much more abundant neighbour one base away suggests this may be a read error. This chain connects TRBV18 to TRBJ1-6, with D possibly matching TRBD1 (5 bases). Germline CDR1 reads KGHSH; CDR2 reads LQKENI. The CDR3 sequence is 15 residues long. As DNA, the CDR3 is TGTGCCAGCTCACCAGTCGCAGGGAGGAATTCACACCTCCACTTT. This gives the protein CASSPVAGRNSHLHF.

This clonotype came up many times. This chain joins TRBV12-3 or TRBV12-4 and TRBJ1-5; D is unclear. V gave up 3 bases and J gave up 4 bases, with 10 bases separating them. This CDR3 comprises 14 residues. CDR3 in DNA: TGTGCCAGCAGTTTGAGCCAGGCGAATCAGCCCCAGCATTTT. Protein: CASSLSQANQPQHF.

This clonotype occurred many times. The chain carries TRBV19 and TRBJ2-1; TRBD2 matches 9 bases. CDR3 size: 15 residues. Germline V CDR1 and CDR2: LNHDA, SQIVND (reference sequence). J gave up 8 bases and V 5 bases, and 10 bases lay outside the gene matches. The DNA of the CDR3 is TGTGCCAGTAGTCCCGGGACTAGCCGTACCGATGAGCAGTTCTTC. As protein: CASSPGTSRTDEQFF.

This clonotype was recorded many times. CDR3 nucleotides: TGCAGTGCTAGAAGGGACAGGGACACTGAAGCTTTCTTT. Protein: CSARRDRDTEAFF. V is TRBV20-1 and J is TRBJ1-1, with TRBD1 matching 9 bases. CDR1 and CDR2 from the germline V gene are DFQATT and SNEGSKA (reference sequence). This CDR3 spans 13 amino acids. V was clipped by 2 bases and J by 3 bases; unmatched bases: 1.